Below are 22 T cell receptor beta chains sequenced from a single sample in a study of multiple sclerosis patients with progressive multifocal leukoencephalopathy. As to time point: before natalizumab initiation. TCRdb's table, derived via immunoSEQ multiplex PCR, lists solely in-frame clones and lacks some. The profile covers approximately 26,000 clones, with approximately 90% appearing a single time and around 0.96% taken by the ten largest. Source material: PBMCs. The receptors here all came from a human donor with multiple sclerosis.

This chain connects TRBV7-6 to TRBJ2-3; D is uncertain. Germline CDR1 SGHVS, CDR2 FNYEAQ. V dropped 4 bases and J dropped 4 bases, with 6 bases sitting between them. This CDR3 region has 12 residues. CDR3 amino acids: CASSYRADTQYF. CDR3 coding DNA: TGTGCCAGCAGCTATCGGGCAGATACGCAGTATTTT.

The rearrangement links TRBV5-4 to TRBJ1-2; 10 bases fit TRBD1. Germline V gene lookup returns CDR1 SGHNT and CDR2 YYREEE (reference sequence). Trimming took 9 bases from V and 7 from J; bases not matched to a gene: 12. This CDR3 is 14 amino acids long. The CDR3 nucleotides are TGTGCCACGTTGACAGGGGGCCAGGCAGGTGGCTACACCTTC. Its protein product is CATLTGGQAGGYTF.

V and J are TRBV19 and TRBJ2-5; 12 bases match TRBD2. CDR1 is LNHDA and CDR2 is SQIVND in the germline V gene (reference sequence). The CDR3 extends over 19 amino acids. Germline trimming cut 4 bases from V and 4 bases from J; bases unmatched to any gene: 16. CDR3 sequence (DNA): TGTGCCAGTAGTAGGTCCTCTGGACTAGCGGGGCCTATGGGAGAGACCCAGTACTTC. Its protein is CASSRSSGLAGPMGETQYF.

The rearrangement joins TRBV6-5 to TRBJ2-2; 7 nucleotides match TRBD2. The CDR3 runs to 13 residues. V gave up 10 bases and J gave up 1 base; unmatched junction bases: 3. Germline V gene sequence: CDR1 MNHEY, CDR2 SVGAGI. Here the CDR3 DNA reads TGTGCCACTTTAGCGGGGAACACCGGGGAGCTGTTTTTT. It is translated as CATLAGNTGELFF.

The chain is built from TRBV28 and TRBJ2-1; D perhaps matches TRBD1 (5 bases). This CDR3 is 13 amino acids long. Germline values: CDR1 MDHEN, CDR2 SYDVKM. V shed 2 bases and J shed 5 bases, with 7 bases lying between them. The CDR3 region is CASSLRQNNEQFF. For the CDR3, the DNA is TGTGCCAGCAGTTTACGACAGAACAATGAGCAGTTCTTC.

The CDR3 protein is CASRTGGYGYTF. CDR3 nucleotides: TGTGCCAGCAGGACAGGGGGCTATGGCTACACCTTC. The V gene is TRBV6-5, the J gene TRBJ1-2; 9 bases are a match to TRBD1. The germline gives CDR1 MNHEY, CDR2 SVGAGI. The ends lost 6 bases at V and 4 bases at J; junction bases unmatched: 0. This CDR3 spans 12 amino acids.

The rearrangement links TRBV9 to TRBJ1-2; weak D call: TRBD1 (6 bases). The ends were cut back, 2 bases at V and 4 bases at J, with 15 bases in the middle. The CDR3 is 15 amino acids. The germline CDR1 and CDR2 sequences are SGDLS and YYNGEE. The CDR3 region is CASSVKGGPGYGYTF. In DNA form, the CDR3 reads TGTGCCAGCAGCGTCAAGGGGGGGCCTGGCTATGGCTACACCTTC.

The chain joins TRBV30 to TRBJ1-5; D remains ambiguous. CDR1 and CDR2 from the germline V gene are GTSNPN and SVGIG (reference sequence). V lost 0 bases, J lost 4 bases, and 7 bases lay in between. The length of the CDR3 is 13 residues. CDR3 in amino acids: CAWSVQGNQPQHF. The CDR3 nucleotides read TGTGCCTGGAGTGTACAAGGGAATCAGCCCCAGCATTTT. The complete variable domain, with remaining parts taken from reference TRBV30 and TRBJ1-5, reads SQTIHQWPATLVQPVGSPLSLECTVEGTSNPNLYWYRQAAGRGLQLLFYSVGIGQISSEVPQNLSASRPQDRQFILSSKKLLLSDSGFYLCAWSVQGNQPQHFGDGTRLSIL.

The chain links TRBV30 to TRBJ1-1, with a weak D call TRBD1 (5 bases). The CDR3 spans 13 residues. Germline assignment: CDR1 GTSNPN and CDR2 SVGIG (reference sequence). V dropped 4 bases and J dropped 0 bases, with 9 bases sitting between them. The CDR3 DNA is TGTGCCTGGATAGTACAGGTGAACACTGAAGCTTTCTTT. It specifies CAWIVQVNTEAFF.

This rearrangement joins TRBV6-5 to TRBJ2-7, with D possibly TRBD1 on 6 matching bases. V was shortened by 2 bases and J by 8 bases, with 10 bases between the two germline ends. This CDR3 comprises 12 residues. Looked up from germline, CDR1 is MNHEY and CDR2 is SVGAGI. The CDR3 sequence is CASSYTQGKQYF. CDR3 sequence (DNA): TGTGCCAGCAGTTACACCCAGGGGAAGCAGTACTTC.

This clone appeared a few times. CDR3 sequence (DNA): TGTGCCAGCAGCTTAAACCCTTATAGCGGGGGGGCCGGGTACGAGCAGTACTTC. Translation gives CASSLNPYSGGAGYEQYF. The chain uses TRBV7-9 and TRBJ2-7, with 11 bases fitting TRBD2. CDR3 length equals 18 residues. Per the germline V gene, CDR1 is SEHNR and CDR2 is FQNEAQ (reference sequence). After removal of 2 bases from V and 4 bases from J, the junction contained 13 bases not matched to a gene.

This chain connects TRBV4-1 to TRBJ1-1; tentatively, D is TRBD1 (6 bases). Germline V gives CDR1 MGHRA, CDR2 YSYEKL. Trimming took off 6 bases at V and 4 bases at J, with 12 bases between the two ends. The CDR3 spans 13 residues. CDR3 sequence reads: CASRPQGGTEAFF. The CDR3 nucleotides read TGCGCCAGCAGACCACAGGGCGGCACTGAAGCTTTCTTT.

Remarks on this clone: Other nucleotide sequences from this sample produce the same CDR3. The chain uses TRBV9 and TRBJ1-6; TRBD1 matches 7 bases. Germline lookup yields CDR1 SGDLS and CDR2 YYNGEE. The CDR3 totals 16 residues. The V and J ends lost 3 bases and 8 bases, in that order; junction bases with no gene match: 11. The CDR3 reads CASSETGRGLHSPLHF. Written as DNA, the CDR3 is TGTGCCAGCAGCGAGACCGGGAGGGGGCTCCATTCACCCCTCCACTTT.

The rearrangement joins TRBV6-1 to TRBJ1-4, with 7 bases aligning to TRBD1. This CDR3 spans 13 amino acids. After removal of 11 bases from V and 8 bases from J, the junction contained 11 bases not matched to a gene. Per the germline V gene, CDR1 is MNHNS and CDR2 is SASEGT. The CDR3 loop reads CASADRAEEKLFF. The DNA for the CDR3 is TGTGCCTCCGCTGACAGGGCGGAAGAAAAACTGTTTTTT.

The CDR3 DNA is TGTGCCAGCAGTGGAATCACAGGTTCCGGGAATGAAAAACTGTTTTTT. Translated, it gives CASSGITGSGNEKLFF. The chain carries TRBV27 and TRBJ1-4, with D perhaps TRBD1 (5 bases). This CDR3 comprises 16 residues. The V gene's germline CDR1 is MNHEY and CDR2 SMNVEV (reference sequence). V was trimmed by 5 bases and J by 5 bases, leaving 18 bases between them.

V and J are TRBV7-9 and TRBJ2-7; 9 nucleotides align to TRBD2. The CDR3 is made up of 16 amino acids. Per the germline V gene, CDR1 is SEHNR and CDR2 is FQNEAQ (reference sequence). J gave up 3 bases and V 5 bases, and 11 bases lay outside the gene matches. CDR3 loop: CASSPPAAGGIYEQYF. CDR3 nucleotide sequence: TGTGCCAGCAGCCCTCCGGCAGCGGGGGGCATCTACGAGCAGTACTTC.

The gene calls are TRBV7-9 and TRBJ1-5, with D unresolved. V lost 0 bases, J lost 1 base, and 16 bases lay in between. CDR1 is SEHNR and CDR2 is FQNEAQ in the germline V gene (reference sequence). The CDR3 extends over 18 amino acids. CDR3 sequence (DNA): TGTGCCAGCAGCTTAGCGCGGGTAAAAGGGCCCAGCAATCAGCCCCAGCATTTT. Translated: CASSLARVKGPSNQPQHF.

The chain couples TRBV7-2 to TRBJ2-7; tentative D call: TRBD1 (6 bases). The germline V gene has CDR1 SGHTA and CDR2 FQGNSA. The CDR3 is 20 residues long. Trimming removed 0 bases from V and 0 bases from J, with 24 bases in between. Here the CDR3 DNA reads TGTGCCAGCAGCTTAGCCGAGACAGGCTCTAGGCGGCGGGTCTCCTACGAGCAGTACTTC. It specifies CASSLAETGSRRRVSYEQYF.

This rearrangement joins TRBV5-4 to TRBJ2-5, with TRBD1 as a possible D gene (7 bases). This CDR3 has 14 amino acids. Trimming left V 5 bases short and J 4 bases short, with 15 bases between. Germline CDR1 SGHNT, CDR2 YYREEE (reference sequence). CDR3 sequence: CASSGGGFGETQYF. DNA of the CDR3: TGTGCCAGCAGTGGAGGGGGCTTCGGAGAGACCCAGTACTTC.

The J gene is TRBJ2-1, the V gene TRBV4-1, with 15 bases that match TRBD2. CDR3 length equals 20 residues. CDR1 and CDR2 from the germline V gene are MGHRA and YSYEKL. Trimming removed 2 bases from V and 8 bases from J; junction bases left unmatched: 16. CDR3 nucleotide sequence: TGCGCCAGCAGCCAAACCCTCGGACTAGCGGGGGGGCCTAGATGGGATGAGCAGTTCTTC. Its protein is CASSQTLGLAGGPRWDEQFF.

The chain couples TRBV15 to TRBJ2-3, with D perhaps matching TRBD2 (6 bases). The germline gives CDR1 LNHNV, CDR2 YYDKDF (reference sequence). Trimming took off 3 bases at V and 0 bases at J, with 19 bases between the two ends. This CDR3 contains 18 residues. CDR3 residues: CATSSQRTGGASTDTQYF. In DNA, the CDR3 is TGTGCCACCAGCAGTCAACGAACAGGCGGGGCTAGCACAGATACGCAGTATTTT.

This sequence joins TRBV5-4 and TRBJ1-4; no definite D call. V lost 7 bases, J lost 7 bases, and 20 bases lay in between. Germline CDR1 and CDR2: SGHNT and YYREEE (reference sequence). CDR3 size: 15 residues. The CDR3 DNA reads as TGTGCCAGCTCGAAACCATCGACGGGAGCTGAAAAACTGTTTTTT. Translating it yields CASSKPSTGAEKLFF.